This TCR beta chain was retrieved from a study of human T cells and chemical hapten exposure. CDR3 length: 13 amino acids. Trimming cost V 6 bases and J 4 bases; bases outside gene matches: 3. Germline V gene data show CDR1 as MDHEN and CDR2 as SYDVKM. Notes on the study in general: The number of TCRs over 1 in 1000 frequency stayed unchanged after DPC.

For the library, individual cDNA molecules each received unique molecular identifiers. Original processing notes: Individual samples carried between roughly 20,000 and 690,600 TCRs, with 95,638 as the median. TCRdb independently ran MiXCR on the 5' RACE reads; one entry per CDR3 protein. The V and J calls were not made by the authors but by TCRdb's processing. This sample carries about 80,000 distinct CDR3 sequences, around 15% of them seen once, and the ten largest clones take approximately 7%. Worth noting for this clonotype: Its antigen is not known.

The total RNA was obtained from whole blood that was not fractionated. The chain couples TRBV28 to TRBJ1-5, with 7 bases fitting TRBD1. The TCR comes from a female donor in good health. DNA for the CDR3: TGTGCCAGCAGGACAGGGAATAATCAGCCCCAGCATTTT. Its protein product is CASRTGNNQPQHF.